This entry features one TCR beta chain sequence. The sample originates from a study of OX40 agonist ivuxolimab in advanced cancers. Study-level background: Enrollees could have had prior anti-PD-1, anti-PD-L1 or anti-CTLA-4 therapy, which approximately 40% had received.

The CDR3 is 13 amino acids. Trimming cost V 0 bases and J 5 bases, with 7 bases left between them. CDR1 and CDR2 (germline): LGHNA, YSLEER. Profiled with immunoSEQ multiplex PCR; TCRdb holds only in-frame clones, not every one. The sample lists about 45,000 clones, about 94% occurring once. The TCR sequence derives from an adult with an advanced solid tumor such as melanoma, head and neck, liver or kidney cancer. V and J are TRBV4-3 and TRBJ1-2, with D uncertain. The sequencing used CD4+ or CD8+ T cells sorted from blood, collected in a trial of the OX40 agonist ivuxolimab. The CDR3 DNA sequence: TGCGCCAGCAGCCAAGACGCCTGGTATGGCTACACCTTC. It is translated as CASSQDAWYGYTF.